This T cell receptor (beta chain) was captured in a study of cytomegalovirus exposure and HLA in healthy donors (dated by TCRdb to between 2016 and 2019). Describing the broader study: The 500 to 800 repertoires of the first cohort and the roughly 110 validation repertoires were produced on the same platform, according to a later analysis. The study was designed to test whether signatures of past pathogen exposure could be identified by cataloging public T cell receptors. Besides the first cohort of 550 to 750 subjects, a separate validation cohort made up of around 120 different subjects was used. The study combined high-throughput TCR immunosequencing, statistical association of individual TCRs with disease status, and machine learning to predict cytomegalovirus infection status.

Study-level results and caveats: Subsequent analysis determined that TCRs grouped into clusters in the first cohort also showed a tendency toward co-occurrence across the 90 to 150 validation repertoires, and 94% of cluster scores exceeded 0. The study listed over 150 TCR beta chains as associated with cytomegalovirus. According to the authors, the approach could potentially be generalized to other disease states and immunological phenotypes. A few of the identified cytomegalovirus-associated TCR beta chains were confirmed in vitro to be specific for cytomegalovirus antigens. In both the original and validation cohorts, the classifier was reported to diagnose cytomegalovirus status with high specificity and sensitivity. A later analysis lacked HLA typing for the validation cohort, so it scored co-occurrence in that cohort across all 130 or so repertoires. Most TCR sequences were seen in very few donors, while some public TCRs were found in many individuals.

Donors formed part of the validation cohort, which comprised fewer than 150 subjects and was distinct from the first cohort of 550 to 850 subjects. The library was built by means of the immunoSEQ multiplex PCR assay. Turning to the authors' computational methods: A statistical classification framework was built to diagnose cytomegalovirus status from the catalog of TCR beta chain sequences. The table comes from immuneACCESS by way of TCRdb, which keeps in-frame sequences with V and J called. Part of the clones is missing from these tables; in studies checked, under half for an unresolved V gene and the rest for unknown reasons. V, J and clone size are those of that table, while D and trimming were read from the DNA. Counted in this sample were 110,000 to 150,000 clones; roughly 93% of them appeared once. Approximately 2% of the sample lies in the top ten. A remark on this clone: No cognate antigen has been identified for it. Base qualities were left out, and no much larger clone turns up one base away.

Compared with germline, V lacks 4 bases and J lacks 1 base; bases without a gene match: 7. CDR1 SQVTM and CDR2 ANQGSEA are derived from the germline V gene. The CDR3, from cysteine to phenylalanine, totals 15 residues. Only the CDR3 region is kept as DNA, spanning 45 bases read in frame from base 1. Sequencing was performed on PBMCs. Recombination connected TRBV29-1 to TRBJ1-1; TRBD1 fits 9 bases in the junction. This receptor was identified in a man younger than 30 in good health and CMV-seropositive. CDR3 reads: CSVVGTGSGNTEAFF. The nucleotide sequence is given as TGCAGCGTTGTGGGGACAGGGTCGGGGAACACTGAAGCTTTCTTT.